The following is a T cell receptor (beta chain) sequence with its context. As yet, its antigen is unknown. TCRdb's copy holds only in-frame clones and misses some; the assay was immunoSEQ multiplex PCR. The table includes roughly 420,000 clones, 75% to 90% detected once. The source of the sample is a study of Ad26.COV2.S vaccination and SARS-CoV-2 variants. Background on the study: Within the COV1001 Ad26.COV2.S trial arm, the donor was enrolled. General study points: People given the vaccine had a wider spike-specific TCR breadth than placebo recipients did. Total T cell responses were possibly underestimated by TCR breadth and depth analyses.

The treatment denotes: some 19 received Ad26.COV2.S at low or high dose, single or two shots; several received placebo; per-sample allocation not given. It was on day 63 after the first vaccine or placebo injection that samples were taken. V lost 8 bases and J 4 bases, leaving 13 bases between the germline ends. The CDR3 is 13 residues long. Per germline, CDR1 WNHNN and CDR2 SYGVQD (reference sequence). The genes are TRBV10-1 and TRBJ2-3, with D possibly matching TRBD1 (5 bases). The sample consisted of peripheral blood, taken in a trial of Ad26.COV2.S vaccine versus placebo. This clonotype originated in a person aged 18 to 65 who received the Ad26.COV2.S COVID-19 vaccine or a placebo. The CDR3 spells CASPPQAADTQYF. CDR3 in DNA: TGCGCCAGCCCCCCACAGGCGGCAGATACGCAGTATTTT.